A single T cell receptor (beta chain) is shown here with its context. The antigen is undetermined. An end of the junction does not agree with germline; a read error may underlie this. Other DNA sequences in this sample translate to the same CDR3. The PCR used 60 Vbeta and 13 Jbeta primers. Data came from immunoSEQ multiplex PCR; TCRdb stores just in-frame clones and leaves some out. This sample has about 150,000 clones, with about 68% found just once. The records do not include a CMV serostatus for this donor. The data are from a study of cytomegalovirus exposure and HLA in healthy donors. Across the whole study: A prior study identified 110 million or so unique TCR beta sequences from around 180 million T cells.

Notes on the study in general: The classifier reportedly diagnosed cytomegalovirus status with high specificity and sensitivity. Later work found that TCR association rates differed between HLA loci; DRB1 had the most and HLA-C the fewest.

Per germline, CDR1 MGHRA and CDR2 YSYEKL. The CDR3 is 14 residues long. The chain joins TRBV4-1 to TRBJ1-2, with D perhaps matching TRBD1 (5 bases). Sequencing used PBMCs. The TCR originated in a human donor in good health. CDR3 in amino acids: CASSPLTGNYGYTF. In DNA, the CDR3 is TGCGCCAGTAGCCCACTCACAGGAAACTATGGCTACACCTTC.